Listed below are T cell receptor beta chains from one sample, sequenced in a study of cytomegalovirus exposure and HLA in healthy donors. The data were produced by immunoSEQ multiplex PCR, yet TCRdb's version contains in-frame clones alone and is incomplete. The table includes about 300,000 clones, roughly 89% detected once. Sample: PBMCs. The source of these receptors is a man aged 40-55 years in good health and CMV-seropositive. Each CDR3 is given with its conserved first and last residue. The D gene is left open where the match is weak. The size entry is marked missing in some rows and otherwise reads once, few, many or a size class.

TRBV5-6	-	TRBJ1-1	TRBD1	CASSGGAGGVRDTEAFF	TGTGCCAGCAGCGGGGGGGCAGGGGGCGTCAGGGACACTGAAGCTTTCTTT
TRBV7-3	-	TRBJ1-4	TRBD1	CASSPQQGARKLFF	TGTGCCAGCAGCCCACAGCAGGGGGCGAGAAAACTGTTTTTT
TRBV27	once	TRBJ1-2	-	CASRHTDSYGYTF	TGTGCCAGCAGACACACAGATTCCTATGGCTACACCTTC
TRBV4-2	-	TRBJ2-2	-	CASSQVQWNTGELFF	TGTGCCAGCAGCCAAGTCCAGTGGAACACCGGGGAGCTGTTTTTT
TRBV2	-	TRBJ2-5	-	CASTPSPHLGEQETQYF	TGTGCCAGCACTCCTTCCCCCCACCTGGGCGAGCAAGAGACCCAGTACTTC
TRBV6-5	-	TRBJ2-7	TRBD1	CAISRDRTYEQYF	TGTGCCATCTCCCGGGACAGAACGTACGAGCAGTACTTC
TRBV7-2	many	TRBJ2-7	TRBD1	CASSPGRATGDPFEQYF	TGTGCCAGCAGCCCGGGGCGGGCGACAGGGGATCCCTTCGAGCAGTACTTC
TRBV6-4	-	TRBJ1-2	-	CASSDARVGYTF	TGTGCCAGCAGTGACGCCAGGGTCGGCTACACCTTC
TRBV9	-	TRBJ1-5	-	CASSEGNSNQPQHF	TGTGCCAGCAGCGAGGGGAATAGCAATCAGCCCCAGCATTTT
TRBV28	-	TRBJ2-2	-	CASLLPLTGELFF	TGTGCCAGCCTCCTCCCCTTGACCGGGGAGCTGTTTTTT
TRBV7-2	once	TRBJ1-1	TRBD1	CASTSGGAEAFF	TGTGCCAGCACCTCAGGGGGAGCTGAAGCTTTCTTT
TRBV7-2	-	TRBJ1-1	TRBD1	CASSLGQGMGTEAFF	TGTGCCAGCAGCTTGGGACAGGGGATGGGGACTGAAGCTTTCTTT
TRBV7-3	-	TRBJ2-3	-	CASSQTGTRTDTQYF	TGTGCCAGCAGCCAGACAGGGACTAGGACAGATACGCAGTATTTT
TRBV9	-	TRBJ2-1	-	CASSGARGVNEQFF	TGTGCCAGCAGCGGGGCTAGGGGTGTAAATGAGCAGTTCTTC
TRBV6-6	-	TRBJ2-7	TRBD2	CASSSVAGGLEQYF	TGTGCCAGCAGTTCCGTAGCGGGAGGGCTCGAGCAGTACTTC
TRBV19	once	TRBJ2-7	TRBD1	CASSMDRESSYEQYF	TGTGCCAGTAGTATGGACAGGGAAAGCTCCTACGAGCAGTACTTC
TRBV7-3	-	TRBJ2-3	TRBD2	CASSRLPLAGGGDTQYF	TGTGCCAGCAGCCGATTGCCGTTAGCGGGAGGTGGAGATACGCAGTATTTT
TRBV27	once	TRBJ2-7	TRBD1	CASSEDRNPYEQYF	TGTGCCAGCAGTGAGGACAGGAACCCCTACGAGCAGTACTTC
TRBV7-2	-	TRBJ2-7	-	CASSELARVSYEQYF	TGTGCCAGCAGCGAACTAGCTCGTGTCTCCTACGAGCAGTACTTC
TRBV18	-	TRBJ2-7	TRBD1	CASSPGTASYEQYF	TGTGCCAGCTCACCCGGGACAGCGTCCTACGAGCAGTACTTC
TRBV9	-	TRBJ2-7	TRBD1	CASSVGQGVYEQYF	TGTGCCAGCAGCGTGGGACAGGGAGTGTACGAGCAGTACTTC
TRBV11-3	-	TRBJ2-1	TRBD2	CASSLDHASGRYNEQFF	TGTGCCAGCAGCTTAGATCATGCTAGCGGGCGTTACAATGAGCAGTTCTTC
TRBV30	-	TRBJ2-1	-	CAWRIAGVGNEQFF	TGTGCCTGGAGGATTGCAGGGGTGGGTAATGAGCAGTTCTTC
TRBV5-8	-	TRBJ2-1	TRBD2	CASSFMGREDDEQFF	TGTGCCAGCAGCTTTATGGGGCGGGAGGATGATGAGCAGTTCTTC
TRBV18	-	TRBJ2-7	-	CASSPNGAGSHEQYF	TGTGCCAGCTCACCAAATGGTGCGGGCTCCCACGAGCAGTACTTC
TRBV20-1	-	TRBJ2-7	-	CSAARAYEQYF	TGCAGTGCTGCGCGGGCCTACGAGCAGTACTTC
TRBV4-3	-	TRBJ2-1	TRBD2	CASSQMIAGVNNEQFF	TGCGCCAGCAGCCAAATGATAGCGGGAGTGAATAATGAGCAGTTCTTC
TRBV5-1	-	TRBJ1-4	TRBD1	CASSTGTGVEKLFF	TGCGCCAGCAGCACCGGGACAGGGGTCGAAAAACTGTTTTTT
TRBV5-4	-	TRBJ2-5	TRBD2	CASSLKREVGETQYF	TGTGCCAGCAGCTTAAAGCGGGAGGTTGGAGAGACCCAGTACTTC